These 6 T cell receptor beta chains were all obtained from the same sample, sequenced in a study of cytotoxic CD8 clonotypes in ibrutinib-treated CLL. Sequencing used immunoSEQ multiplex PCR; TCRdb keeps in-frame clones, though not all of them. The sample yields roughly 300,000 clones, approximately 76% seen once. The sequencing used PBMCs, collected at disease progression, from a patient treated with ibrutinib. The receptors here all came from a human donor with chronic lymphocytic leukemia.

This chain joins TRBV4-2 and TRBJ2-7, with D maybe TRBD1 (5 bases). CDR1 and CDR2 (germline): LGHNA, YNFKEQ. The CDR3 totals 14 residues. With 1 base removed from V and 1 base from J, the gap between germline ends came to 8 bases. CDR3 in DNA: TGTGCCAGCAGCCAAGGGGGCTTGTCCTACGAGCAGTACTTC. Amino acids: CASSQGGLSYEQYF.

This clone was seen a few times. J is TRBJ2-3 and V is TRBV5-6; possible D gene TRBD2, 7 bases. This CDR3 comprises 15 residues. Germline V gives CDR1 SGHDT, CDR2 YYEEEE. V lost 1 base and J 2 bases, leaving 11 bases between the germline ends. The CDR3 reads CASSLFRGATDTQYF. The CDR3 DNA reads as TGTGCCAGCAGCTTGTTTCGGGGGGCCACAGATACGCAGTATTTT.

The J gene is TRBJ1-4, the V gene TRBV27, with D tentatively TRBD1 (6 bases). The CDR3 loop spans 14 amino acids. Germline loops: CDR1 MNHEY, CDR2 SMNVEV (reference sequence). The germline V and J ends were trimmed by 3 bases and 4 bases, with 9 bases remaining between them. The CDR3 reads CASSFGQSNEKLFF. The CDR3 DNA is TGTGCCAGCAGTTTCGGACAGAGTAATGAAAAACTGTTTTTT. Combining the CDR3 with reference TRBV27 and TRBJ1-4 gives the whole variable domain EAQVTQNPRYLITVTGKKLTVTCSQNMNHEYMSWYRQDPGLGLRQIYYSMNVEVTDKGDVPEGYKVSRKEKRNFPLILESPSPNQTSLYFCASSFGQSNEKLFFGSGTQLSVL.

This clone was counted between two and nine times. The rearrangement links TRBV5-1 to TRBJ2-2; D possibly corresponds to TRBD1 (5 bases). This CDR3 is 15 amino acids long. Germline-derived CDR1 and CDR2 are SGHRS and YFSETQ. Trimming removed 0 bases at V and 1 base at J, with 7 bases between. The CDR3 region has the DNA TGCGCCAGCAGCTTGGTTCAGGGGAACACCGGGGAGCTGTTTTTT. It translates to CASSLVQGNTGELFF.

The V and J genes are TRBV2 and TRBJ2-1; the match to TRBD2 covers 9 bases. The CDR3 loop spans 16 amino acids. The ends lost 6 bases at V and 6 bases at J; junction bases unmatched: 12. Germline lookup yields CDR1 SNHLY and CDR2 FYNNEI. In nucleotides, the CDR3 is TGTGCCAGCAGGGAGACTAGCGGAGTCGGCCCCAATGAGCAGTTCTTC. Translated: CASRETSGVGPNEQFF.

V gene TRBV6-5 combines with J gene TRBJ1-1; TRBD1 is a possible D gene (5 bases). V lost 7 bases to trimming and J lost 5 bases, with 8 bases between them. The CDR3 covers 11 residues. The germline gives CDR1 MNHEY, CDR2 SVGAGI. CDR3 nucleotides: TGTGCCAGCATTCGGGGGACTGAAGCTTTCTTT. This sequence encodes CASIRGTEAFF.